This is a list of T cell receptor beta chains from one sample in a study of blood T cell repertoires in COVID-19. Some clones are missing from TCRdb's copy, which holds only in-frame ones; the method was immunoSEQ multiplex PCR. The sample has about 170,000 clones; about four fifths are singletons. The source material was peripheral blood. The receptors come from a woman aged 70-85 years who had recovered from COVID-19. Each CDR3 is given with its conserved first and last residue. D genes are given only for firm matches. Clone size appears in some rows only: once, few, many, or a class for an expanded clone.

NA,16,TRBD2,TRBJ2-3,TRBV7-9,CASSWGSAGDTDTQYF
NA,15,TRBD1,TRBJ2-7,TRBV7-9,CASSSTGTGPYEQYF
few,15,TRBD1,TRBJ1-4,TRBV6-5,CASSRRDRGPEKLFF
NA,18,TRBD2,TRBJ2-5,TRBV5-4,CASSPKGWPSGSLETQYF
NA,18,TRBD1,TRBJ1-3,TRBV5-1,CASSSTPPGQVSGNTIYF
few,18,TRBD1,TRBJ2-7,TRBV4-1,CASSHTDPTGTGSYEQYF
NA,14,NA,TRBJ2-3,TRBV27,CASSRATSTDTQYF
once,14,TRBD1,TRBJ2-5,TRBV6-5,CASTLDRVRETQYF
NA,11,NA,TRBJ1-1,TRBV9,CASSKDSEAFF
NA,15,TRBD1,TRBJ2-5,TRBV4-1,CASRPITGGQETQYF
NA,14,TRBD1,TRBJ2-7,TRBV18,CASSPGTGTYEQYF
few,10,TRBD1,TRBJ2-2,TRBV19,CASGTGRVFF
NA,15,TRBD2,TRBJ2-2,TRBV9,CASTPLAGVGGELFF
NA,15,NA,TRBJ1-1,TRBV3-1/TRBV3-2,CASSQGGSPDTEAFF
NA,14,TRBD1,TRBJ1-1,TRBV7-9,CASSKRQGATEAFF
NA,14,NA,TRBJ1-1,TRBV9,CASSPGIANTEAFF
NA,15,TRBD1,TRBJ2-4,TRBV5-1,CASSIGTGQKNIQYF
NA,15,TRBD1,TRBJ2-7,TRBV28,CASSNYRGAPYEQYF
NA,12,NA,TRBJ2-5,TRBV7-2,CASSSRGETQYF
NA,16,NA,TRBJ1-1,TRBV5-1,CASSLVAGRGRTEAFF
few,16,TRBD1,TRBJ2-7,TRBV6-2/TRBV6-3,CASSWAWTGGTHEQYF
NA,15,NA,TRBJ1-1,TRBV6-5,CASSYGAAMNTEAFF